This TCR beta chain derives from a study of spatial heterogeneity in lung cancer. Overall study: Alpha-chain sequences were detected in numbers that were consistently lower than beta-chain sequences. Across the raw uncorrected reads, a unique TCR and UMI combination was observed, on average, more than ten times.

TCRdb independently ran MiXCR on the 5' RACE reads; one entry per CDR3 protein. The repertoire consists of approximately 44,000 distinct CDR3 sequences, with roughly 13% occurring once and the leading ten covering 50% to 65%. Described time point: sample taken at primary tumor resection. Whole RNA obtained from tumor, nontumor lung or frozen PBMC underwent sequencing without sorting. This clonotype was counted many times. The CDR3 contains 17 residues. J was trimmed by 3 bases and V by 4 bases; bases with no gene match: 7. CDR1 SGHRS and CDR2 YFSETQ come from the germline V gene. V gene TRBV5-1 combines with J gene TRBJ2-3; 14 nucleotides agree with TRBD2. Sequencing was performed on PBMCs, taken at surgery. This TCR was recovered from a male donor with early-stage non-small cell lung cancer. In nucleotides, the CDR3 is TGCGCCAGCAGCCGGCGACTAGCGGGGGGGCAGACAGATACGCAGTATTTT. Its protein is CASSRRLAGGQTDTQYF.